This TCR beta chain comes out of a study of blood T cell repertoires in COVID-19. Study-wide context: Donors in the United States, Italy and Spain gave samples during acute or convalescent COVID-19.

Germline lookup yields CDR1 SGHVS and CDR2 FNYEAQ. V lost 1 base and J 7 bases, leaving 10 bases between the germline ends. The length of the CDR3 is 13 residues. Generated by immunoSEQ multiplex PCR, the TCRdb table keeps only in-frame clones and is missing some. The table shows about 310,000 clones, with 85% occurring only once. The study drew participants aged about 18 to 89 years from roughly 25 US areas. Cohort allocation depended upon clinical history that participants reported. J is TRBJ2-5 and V is TRBV7-6, with D possibly matching TRBD2 (6 bases). The clonotype comes from a woman in her twenties or thirties who had been exposed to COVID-19. Material for sequencing was PBMCs or T cells enriched from blood (not recorded which). The CDR3 sequence: CASSLESGGTQYF. The CDR3, as DNA: TGTGCCAGCAGCTTAGAGTCCGGGGGGACCCAGTACTTC.